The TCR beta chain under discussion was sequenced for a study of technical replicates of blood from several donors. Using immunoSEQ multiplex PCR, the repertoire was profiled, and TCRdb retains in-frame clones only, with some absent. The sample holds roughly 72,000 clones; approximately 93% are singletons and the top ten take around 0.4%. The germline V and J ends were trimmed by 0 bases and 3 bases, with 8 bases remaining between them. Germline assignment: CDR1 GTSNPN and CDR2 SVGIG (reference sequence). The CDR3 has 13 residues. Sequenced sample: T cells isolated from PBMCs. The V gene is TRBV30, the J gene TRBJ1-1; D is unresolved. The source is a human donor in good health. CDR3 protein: CAWSVGGDTEAFF. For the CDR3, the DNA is TGTGCCTGGAGTGTAGGAGGTGACACTGAAGCTTTCTTT.